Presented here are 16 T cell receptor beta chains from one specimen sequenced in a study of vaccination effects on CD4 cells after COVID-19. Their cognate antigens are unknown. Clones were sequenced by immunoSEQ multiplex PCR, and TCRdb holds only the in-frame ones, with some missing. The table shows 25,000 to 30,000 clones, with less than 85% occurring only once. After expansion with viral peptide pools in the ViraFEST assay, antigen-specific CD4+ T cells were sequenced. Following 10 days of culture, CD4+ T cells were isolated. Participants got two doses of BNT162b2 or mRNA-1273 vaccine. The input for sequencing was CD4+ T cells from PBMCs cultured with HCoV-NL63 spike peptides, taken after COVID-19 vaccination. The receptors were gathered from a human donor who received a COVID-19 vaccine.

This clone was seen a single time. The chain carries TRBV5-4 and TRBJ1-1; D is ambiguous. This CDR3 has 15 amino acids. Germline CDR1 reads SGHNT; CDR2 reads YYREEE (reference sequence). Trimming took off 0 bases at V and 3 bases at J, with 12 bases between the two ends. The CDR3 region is CASSLEPGVDTEAFF. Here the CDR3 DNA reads TGTGCCAGCAGCTTGGAGCCGGGTGTAGACACTGAAGCTTTCTTT.

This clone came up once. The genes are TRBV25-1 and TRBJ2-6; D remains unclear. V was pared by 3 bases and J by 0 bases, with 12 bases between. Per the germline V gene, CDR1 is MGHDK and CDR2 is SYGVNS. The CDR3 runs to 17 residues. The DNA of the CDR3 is TGTGCCAGCAGTGATTCCGGTACCGACTCTGGGGCCAACGTCCTGACTTTC. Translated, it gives CASSDSGTDSGANVLTF.

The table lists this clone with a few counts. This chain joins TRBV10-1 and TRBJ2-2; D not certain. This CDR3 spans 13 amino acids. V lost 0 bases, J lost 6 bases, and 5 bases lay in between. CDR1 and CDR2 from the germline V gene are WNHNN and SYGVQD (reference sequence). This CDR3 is CASSESFAGELFF. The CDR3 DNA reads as TGCGCCAGCAGTGAGTCTTTCGCCGGGGAGCTGTTTTTT.

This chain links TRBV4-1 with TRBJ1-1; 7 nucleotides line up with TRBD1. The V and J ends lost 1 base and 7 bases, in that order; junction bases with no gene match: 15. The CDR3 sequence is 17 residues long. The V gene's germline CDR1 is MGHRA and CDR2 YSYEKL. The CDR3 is CASSQVKTQGFLSEAFF. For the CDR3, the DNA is TGCGCCAGCAGCCAAGTTAAGACACAGGGGTTTTTGAGTGAAGCTTTCTTT.

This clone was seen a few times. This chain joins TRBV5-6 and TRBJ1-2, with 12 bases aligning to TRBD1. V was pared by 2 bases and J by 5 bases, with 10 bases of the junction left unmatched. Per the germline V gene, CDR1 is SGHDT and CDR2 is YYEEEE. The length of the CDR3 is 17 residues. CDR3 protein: CASSFGARDRGPYGYTF. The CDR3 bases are TGTGCCAGCAGCTTCGGTGCTCGGGACAGGGGGCCGTATGGCTACACCTTC.

CDR3 in amino acids: CASSHGGAGPDTQYF. CDR3 DNA sequence: TGTGCCAGCAGCCACGGGGGGGCGGGTCCAGATACGCAGTATTTT. The gene calls are TRBV3-1 (or the pseudogene TRBV3-2) and TRBJ2-3, with 8 bases aligning to TRBD2. Germline-derived CDR1 and CDR2 are LGHDT and YNNKEL (reference sequence). The CDR3 covers 15 residues. With 3 bases clipped from V and 4 bases from J, the junction kept 6 bases outside the gene matches.

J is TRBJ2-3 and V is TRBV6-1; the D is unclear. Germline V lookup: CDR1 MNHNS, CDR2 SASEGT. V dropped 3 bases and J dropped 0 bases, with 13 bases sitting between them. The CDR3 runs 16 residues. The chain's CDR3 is CASSELVESSTDTQYF. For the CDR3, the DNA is TGTGCCAGCAGTGAGTTGGTGGAGTCTAGCACAGATACGCAGTATTTT.

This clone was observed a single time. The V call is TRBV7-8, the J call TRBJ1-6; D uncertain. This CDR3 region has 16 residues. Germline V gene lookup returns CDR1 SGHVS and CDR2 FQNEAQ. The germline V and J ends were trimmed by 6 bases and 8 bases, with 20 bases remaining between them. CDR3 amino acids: CASRRRGGIADSPLHF. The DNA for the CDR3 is TGTGCCAGCAGACGACGGGGAGGGATCGCGGATTCACCCCTCCACTTT.

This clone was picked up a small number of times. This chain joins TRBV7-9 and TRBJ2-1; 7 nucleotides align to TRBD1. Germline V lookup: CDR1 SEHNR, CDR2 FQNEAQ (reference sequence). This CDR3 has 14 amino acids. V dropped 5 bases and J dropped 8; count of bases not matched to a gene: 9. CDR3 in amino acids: CASSPRQGRDEQFF. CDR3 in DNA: TGTGCCAGCAGCCCGAGACAGGGCCGAGATGAGCAGTTCTTC.

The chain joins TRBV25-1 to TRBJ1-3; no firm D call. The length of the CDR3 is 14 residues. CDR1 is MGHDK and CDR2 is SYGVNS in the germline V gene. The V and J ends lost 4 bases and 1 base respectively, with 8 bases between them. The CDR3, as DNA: TGTGCCAGCAGTGCCCCGGGGTCTGGAAACACCATATATTTT. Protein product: CASSAPGSGNTIYF.

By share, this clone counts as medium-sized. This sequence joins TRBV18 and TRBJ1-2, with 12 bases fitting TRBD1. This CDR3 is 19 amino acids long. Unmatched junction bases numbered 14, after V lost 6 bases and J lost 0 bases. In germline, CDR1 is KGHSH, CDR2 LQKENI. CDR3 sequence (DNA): TGTGCCAGCTCTAGAACCCCCGGGACAGGGGGCAGCTCTAACTATGGCTACACCTTC. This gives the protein CASSRTPGTGGSSNYGYTF.

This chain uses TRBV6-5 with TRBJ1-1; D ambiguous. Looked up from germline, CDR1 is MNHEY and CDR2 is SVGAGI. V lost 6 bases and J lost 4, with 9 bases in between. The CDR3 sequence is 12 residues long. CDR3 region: CASRGDRTEAFF. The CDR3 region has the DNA TGTGCCAGCAGGGGAGACCGCACTGAAGCTTTCTTT.

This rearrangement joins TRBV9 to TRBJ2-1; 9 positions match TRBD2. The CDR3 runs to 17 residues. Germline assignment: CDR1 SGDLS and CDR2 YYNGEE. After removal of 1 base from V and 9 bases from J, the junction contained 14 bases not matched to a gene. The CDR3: CASSVSGTSLGLGEQFF. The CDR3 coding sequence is TGTGCCAGCAGCGTATCCGGGACTAGCCTGGGGTTAGGTGAGCAGTTCTTC.

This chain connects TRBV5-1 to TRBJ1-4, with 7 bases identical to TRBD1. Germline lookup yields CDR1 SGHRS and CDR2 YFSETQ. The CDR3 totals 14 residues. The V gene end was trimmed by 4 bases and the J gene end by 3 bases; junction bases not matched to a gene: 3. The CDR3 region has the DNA TGCGCCAGCAGCCCGGGGACAGCTAATGAAAAACTGTTTTTT. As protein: CASSPGTANEKLFF. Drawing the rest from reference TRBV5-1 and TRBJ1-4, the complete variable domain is KAGVTQTPRYLIKTRGQQVTLSCSPISGHRSVSWYQQTPGQGLQFLFEYFSETQRNKGNFPGRFSGRQFSNSRSEMNVSTLELGDSALYLCASSPGTANEKLFFGSGTQLSVL.

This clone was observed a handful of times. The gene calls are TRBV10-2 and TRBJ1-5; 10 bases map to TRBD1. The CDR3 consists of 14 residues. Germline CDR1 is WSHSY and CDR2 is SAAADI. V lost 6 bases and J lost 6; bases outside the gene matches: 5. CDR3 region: CASSYGQGGQPQHF. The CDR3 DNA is TGCGCCAGCAGCTACGGACAGGGGGGTCAGCCCCAGCATTTT.

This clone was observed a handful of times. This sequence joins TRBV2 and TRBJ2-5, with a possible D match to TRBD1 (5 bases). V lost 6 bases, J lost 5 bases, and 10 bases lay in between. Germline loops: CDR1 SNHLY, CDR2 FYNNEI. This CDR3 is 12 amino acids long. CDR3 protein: CASSRVGETQYF. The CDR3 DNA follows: TGTGCCAGCAGCAGGGTAGGGGAGACCCAGTACTTC.